This T cell receptor (beta chain) was profiled in a study of T cell responses to AZD1222 COVID-19 vaccine. Study details: Second doses that came at about 4 or about 12 weeks were put together. Study-level points and caveats: Spike-specific TCRs gained breadth and depth after people received two AZD1222 doses. Most donors were white British, females outnumbered males, and clonal diversity was possibly underestimated.

For this clone: Its target is not known.

Trimming took 5 bases from V and 0 from J; bases not matched to a gene: 6. The germline gives CDR1 KGHSH, CDR2 LQKENI. The CDR3 covers 16 residues. Repertoires were generated with immunoSEQ multiplex PCR, while TCRdb's copy carries only in-frame clones and drops some. The table records 100,000 to 150,000 clones, about 89% of them present only once. This chain joins TRBV18 and TRBJ2-2; 7 bases fit TRBD1. This specimen consisted of peripheral blood, obtained on day 0 of AZD1222 vaccination. The receptor's source is an adult in good health. The CDR3 reads CASSTPGQTNTGELFF. The CDR3 bases are TGTGCCAGCTCAACTCCGGGACAGACGAACACCGGGGAGCTGTTTTTT.